In this sample, the clone carrying this TCR beta chain turned up many times. Its antigen is not known. The read gets to within 3 residues of the CDR3 end, and the germline J gene fills in the rest. The data originate from a study of T cell clonality in common variable immunodeficiency. Study-level findings and limits: CVID subjects had higher TCRbeta clonality than healthy controls, most marked in about a third. Compared with controls, CVID subjects had fewer shared TCRbeta clones.

The V end was cut by 4 bases, the J end by 8 bases, with 15 bases between. CDR3 length: 14 amino acids. Germline V gene data show CDR1 as SGHDT and CDR2 as YYEEEE. Sequencing input was equivalent genomic DNA from CVID and controls. Only in-frame clones appear in the TCRdb table, and some are missing; sequencing was by immunoSEQ multiplex PCR. The data show 30,000 to 40,000 clones, none appearing only once, with roughly 3% held by the ten largest. Blood samples were heparinized, roughly 5 to 9 ml per donor. The sequenced sample was peripheral blood mononuclear cells. This TCR derives from a person aged 18 to 70 in good health. The chain employs TRBV5-6 and TRBJ1-4; the D gene is possibly TRBD1 (5 bases). The covered CDR3 bases are TGTGCCAGCAGCCCTGAGACAGACCCCGAAAAA. Translating gives CASSPETDPEK. The full-length CDR3 reads as CASSPETDPEKLFF.